These T cell receptor beta chains were read from a single sample in a study of cytomegalovirus exposure and HLA in healthy donors. Profiling relied on immunoSEQ multiplex PCR, and the TCRdb table lists in-frame clones only, not all of them. This sample has over 140,000 clones, with 80% found just once. Sequenced material: PBMCs. The receptors originated from a man in his fifties in good health and CMV-seronegative. Each CDR3 is given with its conserved first and last residue. D genes are given only for firm matches. Clone size is shown for a subset of rows, as once, few, many or a class of expanded clone.

d_gene: TRBD2; abundance: once; j_gene: TRBJ2-5; v_gene: TRBV6-4; CDR3aa: CASSPVWTSETGVQYF
d_gene: TRBD1; abundance: -; j_gene: TRBJ1-1; v_gene: TRBV6-5; CDR3aa: CASSSGQGARNTEAFF
d_gene: TRBD1; abundance: -; j_gene: TRBJ2-3; v_gene: TRBV9; CDR3aa: CASSAAGQGADTQYF
d_gene: TRBD1; abundance: few; j_gene: TRBJ1-5; v_gene: TRBV9; CDR3aa: CASSVAAGGNQPQHF
d_gene: TRBD2; abundance: -; j_gene: TRBJ2-7; v_gene: TRBV16; CDR3aa: CASSPTSGGEQYF
d_gene: TRBD2; abundance: once; j_gene: TRBJ2-7; v_gene: TRBV11-3; CDR3aa: CASSPLRGAGGPYEQYF
d_gene: TRBD1; abundance: once; j_gene: TRBJ1-2; v_gene: TRBV18; CDR3aa: CASSRDSQIYGYTF
d_gene: -; abundance: -; j_gene: TRBJ1-1; v_gene: TRBV1; CDR3aa: CTSSQVREPEAFF
d_gene: -; abundance: few; j_gene: TRBJ2-6; v_gene: TRBV11-2; CDR3aa: CASSSIRLLSGANVLTF
d_gene: TRBD1; abundance: -; j_gene: TRBJ2-7; v_gene: TRBV29-1; CDR3aa: CSVALGQGDEQYF
d_gene: TRBD1; abundance: -; j_gene: TRBJ2-1; v_gene: TRBV7-6; CDR3aa: CASSFGQGGSNEQFF
d_gene: TRBD1; abundance: -; j_gene: TRBJ1-4; v_gene: TRBV29-1; CDR3aa: CSASPQGAREKLFF
d_gene: TRBD2; abundance: once; j_gene: TRBJ2-3; v_gene: TRBV7-7; CDR3aa: CASSLGTSGSHTDTQYF
d_gene: TRBD1; abundance: -; j_gene: TRBJ1-1; v_gene: TRBV23-1; CDR3aa: CASGGTGENTEAFF
d_gene: TRBD2; abundance: few; j_gene: TRBJ2-2; v_gene: TRBV5-1; CDR3aa: CASSRAGGDTGELFF
d_gene: -; abundance: -; j_gene: TRBJ1-3; v_gene: TRBV2; CDR3aa: CASSEDGGPGNTIYF
d_gene: -; abundance: -; j_gene: TRBJ1-2; v_gene: TRBV2; CDR3aa: CASSDTGINYGYTF
d_gene: -; abundance: -; j_gene: TRBJ2-5; v_gene: TRBV5-1; CDR3aa: CASSLAPGAGVETQYF
d_gene: -; abundance: -; j_gene: TRBJ2-6; v_gene: TRBV5-4; CDR3aa: CASSRGLGGANVLTF
d_gene: TRBD2; abundance: -; j_gene: TRBJ2-5; v_gene: TRBV7-9; CDR3aa: CASSLLGTIAQETQYF
d_gene: -; abundance: few; j_gene: TRBJ2-7; v_gene: TRBV6-5; CDR3aa: CASSYSSANSYEQYF
d_gene: -; abundance: -; j_gene: TRBJ1-1; v_gene: TRBV19; CDR3aa: CASTNWGANTEAFF
d_gene: TRBD2; abundance: -; j_gene: TRBJ2-2; v_gene: TRBV29-1; CDR3aa: CSVETAGRNTGELFF
d_gene: -; abundance: -; j_gene: TRBJ1-5; v_gene: TRBV2; CDR3aa: CASSEDRGNQPQHF
d_gene: TRBD1; abundance: once; j_gene: TRBJ1-2; v_gene: TRBV30; CDR3aa: CAWGSIPGQGYGYTF
d_gene: -; abundance: -; j_gene: TRBJ2-3; v_gene: TRBV5-5; CDR3aa: CASSLSGTDTQYF
d_gene: -; abundance: -; j_gene: TRBJ2-7; v_gene: TRBV29-1; CDR3aa: CSVGAQSLEQYF
d_gene: -; abundance: -; j_gene: TRBJ2-7; v_gene: TRBV6-1; CDR3aa: CASEVQGPDYEQYF
d_gene: TRBD2; abundance: -; j_gene: TRBJ2-7; v_gene: TRBV2; CDR3aa: CASSDWGLSYEQYF
d_gene: TRBD2; abundance: -; j_gene: TRBJ2-7; v_gene: TRBV9; CDR3aa: CASSVTSGYEQYF
d_gene: -; abundance: -; j_gene: TRBJ1-5; v_gene: TRBV27; CDR3aa: CASSLRAGPGNQPQHF
d_gene: -; abundance: -; j_gene: TRBJ2-3; v_gene: TRBV7-2; CDR3aa: CASSLARGDTQYF
d_gene: -; abundance: once; j_gene: TRBJ1-2; v_gene: TRBV7-9; CDR3aa: CASSPGGDYGYTF
d_gene: TRBD1; abundance: -; j_gene: TRBJ1-1; v_gene: TRBV13; CDR3aa: CASSPDRGWDTEAFF
d_gene: -; abundance: -; j_gene: TRBJ1-1; v_gene: TRBV7-3; CDR3aa: CASSIGGGNTEAFF
d_gene: -; abundance: few; j_gene: TRBJ1-1; v_gene: TRBV5-1; CDR3aa: CASSLDSFTEAFF
d_gene: TRBD1; abundance: few; j_gene: TRBJ2-5; v_gene: TRBV11-2; CDR3aa: CASSLGGDRGWETQYF
d_gene: -; abundance: -; j_gene: TRBJ1-5; v_gene: TRBV19; CDR3aa: CASSMLGDSNQPQHF
d_gene: TRBD2; abundance: -; j_gene: TRBJ2-3; v_gene: TRBV6-5; CDR3aa: CASTLSGTSTDTQYF
d_gene: TRBD1; abundance: -; j_gene: TRBJ1-6; v_gene: TRBV18; CDR3aa: CASSSAGTGQSPLHF
d_gene: TRBD1; abundance: -; j_gene: TRBJ1-5; v_gene: TRBV5-1; CDR3aa: CASSLGTGRSNQPQHF
d_gene: TRBD1; abundance: few; j_gene: TRBJ2-2; v_gene: TRBV28; CDR3aa: CASSKDRAVTGELFF
d_gene: TRBD2; abundance: once; j_gene: TRBJ2-7; v_gene: TRBV5-1; CDR3aa: CASSPTGLAGGISYEQYF
d_gene: -; abundance: few; j_gene: TRBJ2-3; v_gene: TRBV9; CDR3aa: CASSPRTASTDTQYF
d_gene: -; abundance: -; j_gene: TRBJ2-3; v_gene: TRBV7-3; CDR3aa: CASRDSYSTDTQYF